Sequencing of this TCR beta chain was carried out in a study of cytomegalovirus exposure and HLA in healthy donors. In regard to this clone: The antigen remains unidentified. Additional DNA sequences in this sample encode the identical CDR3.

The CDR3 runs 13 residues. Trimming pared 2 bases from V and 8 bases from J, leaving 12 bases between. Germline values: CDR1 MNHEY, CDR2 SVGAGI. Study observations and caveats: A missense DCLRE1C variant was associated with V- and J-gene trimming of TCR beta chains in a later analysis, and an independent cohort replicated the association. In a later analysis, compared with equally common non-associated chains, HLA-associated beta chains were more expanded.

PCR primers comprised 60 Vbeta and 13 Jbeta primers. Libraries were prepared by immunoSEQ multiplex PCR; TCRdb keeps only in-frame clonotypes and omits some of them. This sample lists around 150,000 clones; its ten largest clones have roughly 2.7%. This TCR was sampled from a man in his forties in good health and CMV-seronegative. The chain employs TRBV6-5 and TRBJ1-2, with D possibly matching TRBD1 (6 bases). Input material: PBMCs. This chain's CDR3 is CASSYPQGRGYTF. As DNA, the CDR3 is TGTGCCAGCAGTTACCCACAGGGTCGGGGCTACACCTTC.